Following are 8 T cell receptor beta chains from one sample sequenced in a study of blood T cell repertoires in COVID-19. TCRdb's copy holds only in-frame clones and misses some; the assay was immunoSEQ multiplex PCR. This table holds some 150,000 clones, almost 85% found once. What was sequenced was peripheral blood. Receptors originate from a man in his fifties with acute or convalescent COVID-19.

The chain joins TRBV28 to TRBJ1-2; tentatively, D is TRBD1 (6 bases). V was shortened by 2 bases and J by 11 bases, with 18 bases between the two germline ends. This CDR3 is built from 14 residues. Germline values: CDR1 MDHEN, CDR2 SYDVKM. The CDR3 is CASSLVQGFDRYTF. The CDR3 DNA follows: TGTGCCAGCAGTTTAGTTCAGGGGTTCGATAGGTACACCTTC.

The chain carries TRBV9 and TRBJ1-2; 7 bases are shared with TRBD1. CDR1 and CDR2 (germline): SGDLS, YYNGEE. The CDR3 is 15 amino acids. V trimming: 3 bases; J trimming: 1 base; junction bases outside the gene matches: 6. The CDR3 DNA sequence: TGTGCCAGCAGCGCCCAGGGACAGAATAACTATGGCTACACCTTC. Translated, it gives CASSAQGQNNYGYTF.

Here the CDR3 DNA reads TGTGCCAGCAGCTGGGCGCCGGGACAGGGGTACGGCTACACCTTC. Amino acids: CASSWAPGQGYGYTF. This chain links TRBV7-2 with TRBJ1-2, with 10 bases lining up with TRBD1. CDR1 is SGHTA, CDR2 FQGNSA, per germline. The CDR3 sequence is 15 residues long. Trimming removed 4 bases from V and 8 bases from J; junction bases left unmatched: 10. The whole variable domain, filled in from reference TRBV7-2 and TRBJ1-2, reads GAGVSQSPSNKVTEKGKDVELRCDPISGHTALYWYRQSLGQGLEFLIYFQGNSAPDKSGLPSDRFSAERTGGSVSTLTIQRTQQEDSAVYLCASSWAPGQGYGYTFGSGTRLTVV.

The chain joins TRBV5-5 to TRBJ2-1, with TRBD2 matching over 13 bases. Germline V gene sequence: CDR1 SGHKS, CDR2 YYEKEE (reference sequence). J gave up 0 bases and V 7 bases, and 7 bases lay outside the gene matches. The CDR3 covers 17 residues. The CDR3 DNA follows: TGTGCCAGCTGGGGACTAGCGGGGACCCGCTCCTACAATGAGCAGTTCTTC. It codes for CASWGLAGTRSYNEQFF.

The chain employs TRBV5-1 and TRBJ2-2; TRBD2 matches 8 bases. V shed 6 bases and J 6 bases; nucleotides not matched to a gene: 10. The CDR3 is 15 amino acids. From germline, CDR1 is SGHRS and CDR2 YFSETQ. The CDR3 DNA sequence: TGCGCCAGCAATGGCGGGGGGAGAGTGTCCGGGGAGCTGTTTTTT. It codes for CASNGGGRVSGELFF.

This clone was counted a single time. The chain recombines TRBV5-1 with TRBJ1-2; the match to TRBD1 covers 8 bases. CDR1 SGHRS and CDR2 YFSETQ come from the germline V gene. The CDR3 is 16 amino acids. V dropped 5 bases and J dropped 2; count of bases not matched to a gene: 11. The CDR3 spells CASSLGGGQGNYGYTF. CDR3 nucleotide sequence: TGCGCCAGCAGTCTTGGGGGTGGACAGGGAAACTATGGCTACACCTTC.

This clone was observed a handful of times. The DNA for the CDR3 is TGTGCCACCAGCAGGTACCTAGCGGGGGGGCCTGACGAGCAGTACTTC. Translating gives CATSRYLAGGPDEQYF. The chain is built from TRBV15 and TRBJ2-7, with TRBD2 matching over 12 bases. The CDR3 totals 16 residues. Germline V gene sequence: CDR1 LNHNV, CDR2 YYDKDF (reference sequence). V lost 3 bases to trimming and J lost 5 bases; unmatched junction nucleotides: 8.

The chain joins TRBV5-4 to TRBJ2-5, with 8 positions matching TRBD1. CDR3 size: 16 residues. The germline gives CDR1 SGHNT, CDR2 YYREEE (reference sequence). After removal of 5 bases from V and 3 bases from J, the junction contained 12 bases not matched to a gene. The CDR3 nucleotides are TGTGCCAGCAGTTCTAAAAGGGACAGGAAGGAAGAGACCCAGTACTTC. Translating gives CASSSKRDRKEETQYF.